The entry below describes one T cell receptor (beta chain). These data belong to a study of blood T cell repertoires in COVID-19. Study information: COVID-19 samples collected from the United States, Italy and Spain covered acute and convalescent phases. T cells, B-cell-depleted T cells, or PBMCs provided the cDNA or gDNA that served as material.

Authors' processing steps: For nucleated cells, counts were estimated from reference gene primer amplification. Data came from immunoSEQ multiplex PCR; TCRdb stores just in-frame clones and leaves some out. The DNA gave D and trimming, while V, J and clone size come from that table. The table has about 19,000 clones, over 80% seen once. CDR3 length: 13 residues. V shed 11 bases and J shed 4 bases, with 17 bases lying between them. Sequencing used peripheral blood. The chain joins TRBV12-3 or TRBV12-4 to TRBJ1-1; D may be TRBD1 (6 bases). The TCR comes from a human donor in a cohort sampled during active COVID-19. CDR3 DNA sequence: TGTGCCGTGGCAGGGGTCCAGGGCACTGAAGCTTTCTTT. It specifies CAVAGVQGTEAFF.